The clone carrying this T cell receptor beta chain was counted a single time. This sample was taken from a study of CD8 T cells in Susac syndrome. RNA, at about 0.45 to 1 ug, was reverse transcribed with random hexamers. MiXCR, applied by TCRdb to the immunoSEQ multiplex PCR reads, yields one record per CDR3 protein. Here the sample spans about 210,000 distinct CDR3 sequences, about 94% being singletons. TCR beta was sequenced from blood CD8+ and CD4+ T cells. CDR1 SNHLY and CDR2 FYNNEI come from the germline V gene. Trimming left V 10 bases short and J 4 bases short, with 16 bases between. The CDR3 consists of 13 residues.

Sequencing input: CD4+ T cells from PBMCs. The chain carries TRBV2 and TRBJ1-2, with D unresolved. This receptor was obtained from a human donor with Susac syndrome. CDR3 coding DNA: TGTGCCACCTTGACTGGACGGGGCTATGGCTACACCTTC. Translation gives CATLTGRGYGYTF. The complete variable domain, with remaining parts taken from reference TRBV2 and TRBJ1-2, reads EPEVTQTPSHQVTQMGQEVILRCVPISNHLYFYWYRQILGQKVEFLVSFYNNEISEKSEIFDDQFSVERPDGSNFTLKIRSTKLEDSAMYFCATLTGRGYGYTFGSGTRLTVV.